This T cell receptor beta chain was sequenced during a study of cytomegalovirus exposure and HLA in healthy donors. Study-wide findings and caveats: The study put 150 to 200 TCR beta chains on its list as cytomegalovirus-associated. V- and J-gene trimming of TCR beta was linked (in a later analysis) to a missense DCLRE1C variant. The study assumed roughly uniform donor sequencing depth for presence/absence analyses. Productive rates of about 87% or about 30% were seen for most TCR beta V segments in an earlier analysis.

PCR amplification relied on 60 Vbeta primers (plus 13 Jbeta primers). TCRdb keeps only in-frame clones here, not all; method: immunoSEQ multiplex PCR. The sample has about 130,000 clones, about 80% seen once. On this clone itself: Antigen specificity is unknown.

This CDR3 region has 15 residues. Trimming took 6 bases from V and 3 from J; bases not matched to a gene: 7. Germline lookup yields CDR1 ENHRY and CDR2 SYGVKD. The V call is TRBV10-3, the J call TRBJ2-1; 8 positions match TRBD2. Sequencing was carried out using PBMCs. The clonotype was recovered from a young man in good health and CMV-seronegative. The CDR3 DNA sequence: TGTGCCATCAGGAATCCGGGACTAGTCTACAATGAGCAGTTCTTC. It encodes CAIRNPGLVYNEQFF.